This entry features one T cell receptor beta chain sequence. Its antigen is not known. This sample was taken from a study of OX40 agonist ivuxolimab in advanced cancers. In germline, CDR1 is LNHDA, CDR2 SQIVND (reference sequence). V dropped 6 bases and J dropped 0; count of bases not matched to a gene: 5. The CDR3 covers 15 residues. Samples were taken at baseline and on day 1 of cycles 4 and 7. Regarding the study as a whole: Certain nonresponders likewise exhibited a low normalized T-cell clonal expansion. Mean expanded clone counts were higher in CD8+ than CD4+ T cells.

The protocol was immunoSEQ multiplex PCR, while the TCRdb copy is restricted to in-frame clones and leaves out a portion. The sample includes about 96,000 clones, about 90% of them seen just once. V gene TRBV19 combines with J gene TRBJ2-3; 8 nucleotides agree with TRBD1. The sample in question was CD4+ or CD8+ T cells sorted from blood, obtained in a trial of the OX40 agonist ivuxolimab. This TCR was sampled from an adult with an advanced solid tumor such as melanoma, head and neck, liver or kidney cancer. Here the CDR3 reads CASRDRAISTDTQYF. CDR3 bases: TGTGCCAGTAGGGACAGGGCGATAAGCACAGATACGCAGTATTTT.